Described below is a single TCR beta chain sequence and its context. What it binds is not known. This sample stems from a study of identical twins. The CDR3 extends over 16 amino acids. V lost 3 bases and J 2 bases, leaving 17 bases between the germline ends. TCRdb re-analysed the 5' RACE reads in MiXCR, keeping a single row per CDR3 protein. Here the sample spans a few hundred thousand distinct CDR3 sequences, roughly 24% being singletons. Study outcomes and limitations: With abundant cord blood beta clonotypes, insertions were fewer; memory repertoires showed no such pattern.

The same sample was also studied in work on T cells expressing NK-cell markers. That paper notes: Sorted T-cell subsets CD3+CD56+NKG2C+, CD3+CD56+NKG2C- and CD3+CD56-NKG2C+ were TCR beta-sequenced. Eight donors were sequenced, of whom seven were HCMV-seropositive, while the remaining one was HCMV-seronegative.

This chain connects TRBV12-3 or TRBV12-4 to TRBJ2-7; no clear D. This TCR was sampled from a woman between 18 and 29 years old in good health. The sample consisted of CD4+ T cells sorted from blood. For the CDR3, the DNA is TGTGCCAGCAGTTTCGTTCGTCTGGACCGAACCTACGAGCAGTACTTC. Encoded protein: CASSFVRLDRTYEQYF.